This TCR beta chain emerged from a study of PD-1 blockade in classical Hodgkin lymphoma. Overall study: The study gave patients nivolumab 3 mg/kg intravenously every 2 weeks. Study results and caveats: Newly diagnosed patients reportedly trailed healthy donors in baseline TCR diversity. Patients who initiated nivolumab within 1 year of ASCT were excluded.

The germline V and J ends were trimmed by 1 base and 1 base, with 7 bases remaining between them. Per germline, CDR1 SGHTA and CDR2 FQGNSA. This CDR3 spans 14 amino acids. After autologous stem cell transplantation all patients relapsed, and prior brentuximab vedotin exposure differed between cohorts. With regard to this clone: Its antigen remains unidentified.

This table comes from immunoSEQ multiplex PCR, and its TCRdb copy is limited to in-frame clones, with some not included. The profile shows 45,000 to 50,000 clones, 60% to 85% of them singletons. The chain is built from TRBV7-2 and TRBJ1-1; D unresolved. This sample comprised peripheral blood mononuclear cells (PBMCs), obtained before the second cycle of nivolumab. The TCR sequence derives from a human donor with classical Hodgkin lymphoma. This chain's CDR3 is CASSLEEENTEAFF. CDR3 in DNA: TGTGCCAGCAGCTTAGAAGAGGAGAACACTGAAGCTTTCTTT.